A selection of T cell receptor beta chains follows, all from one sample in a study of early T cells in non-severe SARS-CoV-2 infection. MiXCR was run by TCRdb on the 5' RACE reads, yielding one entry per CDR3 protein. This table holds 100,000 to 130,000 distinct CDR3 sequences, 9% to 14% found once. The specimen sequenced was whole blood. The receptors were sampled from an adult who was a healthcare worker with PCR-confirmed SARS-CoV-2 infection or an uninfected control (not recorded which). Both conserved end residues are part of each CDR3. D genes are given only for firm matches.

TRBV20-1,-,TRBJ1-6,CSATSGIYNSPLHF
TRBV29-1,TRBD1,TRBJ1-1,CSAHRGLTEAFF
TRBV9,-,TRBJ2-3,CASSPHGGPRAADTQYF
TRBV5-6,TRBD1,TRBJ1-2,CASSPTGQRYGYTF
TRBV14,-,TRBJ2-5,CASSQDRVDLYPTETQYF
TRBV12-3/TRBV12-4,-,TRBJ2-2,CASSINGGRTGELFF
TRBV27,-,TRBJ2-1,CASSFGQPDNEQFF
TRBV12-3/TRBV12-4,-,TRBJ2-1,CASSSVSRLSYNEQFF
TRBV4-1,-,TRBJ2-5,CASSQDFWGARETQYF
TRBV5-8,TRBD1,TRBJ2-1,CASSWDRGTGEQFF
TRBV6-1,-,TRBJ2-1,CASSEFAGSYNEQFF
TRBV20-1,-,TRBJ2-2,CSAVNTGELFF
TRBV9,-,TRBJ2-3,CASSVWRGQLGDTQYF
TRBV21-1,-,TRBJ1-6,CASSNRDREISPLHF
TRBV18,-,TRBJ1-4,CASSPPTGLNEKLFF
TRBV5-1,-,TRBJ1-4,CASSRSGVRESEKLFF
TRBV12-3/TRBV12-4,-,TRBJ1-4,CASSLRQSNEKLFF
TRBV10-3,-,TRBJ1-2,CATTQQSPNYGYTF
TRBV5-1,TRBD1,TRBJ1-5,CASSDDRVLNQPQHF
TRBV10-3,TRBD2,TRBJ2-5,CAISPPGGETQYF
TRBV28,-,TRBJ1-3,CASSFATGDHPSGNTIYF
TRBV9,TRBD2,TRBJ2-5,CASSFGLAGGGETQYF